This section outlines one T cell receptor beta chain sequence together with its context. Deletions cut 7 bases from V and 4 bases from J, with 16 bases between. Germline CDR1 reads MNHEY; CDR2 reads SMNVEV (reference sequence). CDR3 length equals 14 residues. Original data processing: Amplification with reference gene primers provided the estimates of nucleated cell counts. Profiling relied on immunoSEQ multiplex PCR, and the TCRdb table lists in-frame clones only, not all of them. V, J and clone size derive from that table, while D and trimming were established from the DNA sequence. The sample has hundreds of thousands of clones; around 89% are singletons. The sample belongs to a study of blood T cell repertoires in COVID-19. Study at large: There were acute and convalescent COVID-19 samples, and they came from the United States, Italy and Spain. The cDNA or gDNA used as material had been derived from T cells, B-cell-depleted T cells, or PBMCs.

The chain recombines TRBV27 with TRBJ1-1, with D perhaps matching TRBD1 (6 bases). The receptor was derived from a man between 40 and 49 years old with acute or convalescent COVID-19. Sequencing was performed on peripheral blood. Here the CDR3 DNA reads TGTGCCAGCACCGCCCGTCAGGGGCGCACTGAAGCTTTCTTT. As protein: CASTARQGRTEAFF.